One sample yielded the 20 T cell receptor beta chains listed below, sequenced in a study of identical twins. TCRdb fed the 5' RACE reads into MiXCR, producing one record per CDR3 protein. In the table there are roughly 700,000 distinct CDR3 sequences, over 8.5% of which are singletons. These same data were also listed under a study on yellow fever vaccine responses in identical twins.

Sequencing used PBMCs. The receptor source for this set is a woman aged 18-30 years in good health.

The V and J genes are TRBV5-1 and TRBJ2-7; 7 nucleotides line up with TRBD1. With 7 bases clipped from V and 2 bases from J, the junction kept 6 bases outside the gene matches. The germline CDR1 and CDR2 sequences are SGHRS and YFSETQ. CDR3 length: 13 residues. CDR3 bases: TGCGCCAGCCAGGGACAGAATACCTACGAGCAGTACTTC. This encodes CASQGQNTYEQYF.

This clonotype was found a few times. The CDR3 DNA reads as TGCGCCAGCAGCCAAGTGGGGATCTCCTACAATGAGCAGTTCTTC. It codes for CASSQVGISYNEQFF. J is TRBJ2-1 and V is TRBV4-3; no clear D. From germline, CDR1 is LGHNA and CDR2 YSLEER. CDR3 length equals 15 residues. V lost 1 base and J 0 bases, leaving 7 bases between the germline ends.

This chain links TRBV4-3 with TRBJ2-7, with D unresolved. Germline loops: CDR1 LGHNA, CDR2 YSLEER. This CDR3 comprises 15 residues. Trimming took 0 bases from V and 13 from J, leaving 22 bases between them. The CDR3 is CASSQDRLPGSRLYF. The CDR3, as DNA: TGCGCCAGCAGCCAAGATAGGCTTCCCGGCAGCCGCCTATACTTC.

CDR3 DNA: TGTGCCAGCAGTCGACTAGCGGATACGCAGTATTTT. This sequence encodes CASSRLADTQYF. J is TRBJ2-3 and V is TRBV3-1; 8 bases line up with TRBD2. Germline V gene sequence: CDR1 LGHDT, CDR2 YNNKEL (reference sequence). This CDR3 is built from 12 residues. The ends lost 6 bases at V and 6 bases at J; junction bases unmatched: 2.

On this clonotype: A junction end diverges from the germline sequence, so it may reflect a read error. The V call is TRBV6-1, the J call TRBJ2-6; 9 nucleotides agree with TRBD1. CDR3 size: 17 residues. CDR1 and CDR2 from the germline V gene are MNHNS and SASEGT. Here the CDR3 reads CASRPRDRVIRANVPTF. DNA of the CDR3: TGTGCCAGCAGACCCCGGGACAGGGTAATCCGGGCCAACGTCCCGACTTTC.

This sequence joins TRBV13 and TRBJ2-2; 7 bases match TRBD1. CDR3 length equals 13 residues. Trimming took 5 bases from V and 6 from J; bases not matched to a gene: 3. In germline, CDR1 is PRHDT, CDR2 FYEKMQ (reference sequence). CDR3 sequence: CASSDRDSGELFF. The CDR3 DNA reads TGTGCCAGCAGCGACAGGGATTCCGGGGAGCTGTTTTTT.

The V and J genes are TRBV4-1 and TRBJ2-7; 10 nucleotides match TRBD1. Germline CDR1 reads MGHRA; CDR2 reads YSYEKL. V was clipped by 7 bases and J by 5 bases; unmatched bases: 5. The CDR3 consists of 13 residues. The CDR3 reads CASTGTGEDEQYF. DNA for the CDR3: TGCGCCAGCACAGGGACAGGGGAGGACGAGCAGTACTTC.

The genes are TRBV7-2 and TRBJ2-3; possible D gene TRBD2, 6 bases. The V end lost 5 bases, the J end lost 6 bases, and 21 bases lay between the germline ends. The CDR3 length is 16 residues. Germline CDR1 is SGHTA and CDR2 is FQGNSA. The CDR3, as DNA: TGTGCCAGCAGCCCCCAGGCAAGGCCGGGGGTTGATACGCAGTATTTT. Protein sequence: CASSPQARPGVDTQYF.

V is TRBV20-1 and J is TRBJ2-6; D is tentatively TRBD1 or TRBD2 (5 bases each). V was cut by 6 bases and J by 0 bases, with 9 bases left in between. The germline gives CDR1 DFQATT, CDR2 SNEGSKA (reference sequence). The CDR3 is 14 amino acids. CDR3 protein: CSAEGSSGANVLTF. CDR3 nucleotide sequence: TGCAGTGCCGAGGGGAGCTCTGGGGCCAACGTCCTGACTTTC.

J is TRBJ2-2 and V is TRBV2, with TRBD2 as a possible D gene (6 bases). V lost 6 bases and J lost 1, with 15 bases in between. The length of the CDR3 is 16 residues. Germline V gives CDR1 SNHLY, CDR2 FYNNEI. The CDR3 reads CASRPTGTRNTGELFF. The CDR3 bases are TGTGCCAGCAGACCGACCGGGACTCGGAACACCGGGGAGCTGTTTTTT. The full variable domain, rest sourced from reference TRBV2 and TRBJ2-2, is EPEVTQTPSHQVTQMGQEVILRCVPISNHLYFYWYRQILGQKVEFLVSFYNNEISEKSEIFDDQFSVERPDGSNFTLKIRSTKLEDSAMYFCASRPTGTRNTGELFFGEGSRLTVL.

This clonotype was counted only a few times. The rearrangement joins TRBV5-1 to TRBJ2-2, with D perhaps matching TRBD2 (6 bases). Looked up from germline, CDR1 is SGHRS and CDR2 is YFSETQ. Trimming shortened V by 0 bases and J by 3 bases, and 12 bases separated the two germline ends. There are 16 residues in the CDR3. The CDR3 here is CASSLVDGTYTGELFF. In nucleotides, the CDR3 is TGCGCCAGCAGCTTGGTGGATGGGACTTACACCGGGGAGCTGTTTTTT. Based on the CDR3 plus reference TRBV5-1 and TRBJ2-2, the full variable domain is KAGVTQTPRYLIKTRGQQVTLSCSPISGHRSVSWYQQTPGQGLQFLFEYFSETQRNKGNFPGRFSGRQFSNSRSEMNVSTLELGDSALYLCASSLVDGTYTGELFFGEGSRLTVL.

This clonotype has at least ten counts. The CDR3 region has the DNA TGTGCCAGCAGTTTTGGGACAGGGGGGGACGAGCAGTACTTC. As protein: CASSFGTGGDEQYF. V usage is TRBV27 and J usage is TRBJ2-7, with 11 bases that match TRBD1. In germline, CDR1 is MNHEY, CDR2 SMNVEV (reference sequence). This CDR3 comprises 14 residues. J lost 5 bases, V lost 3 bases, and 3 bases had no gene match.

The DNA of the CDR3 is TGCAGTGCTAGCGGGAGGGCATTAGAGACCCAGTACTTC. It is translated as CSASGRALETQYF. J is TRBJ2-5 and V is TRBV20-1; 8 bases agree with TRBD2. The CDR3 has 13 residues. Germline V CDR1 and CDR2: DFQATT, SNEGSKA (reference sequence). The V and J ends lost 3 bases and 4 bases, in that order; junction bases with no gene match: 4.

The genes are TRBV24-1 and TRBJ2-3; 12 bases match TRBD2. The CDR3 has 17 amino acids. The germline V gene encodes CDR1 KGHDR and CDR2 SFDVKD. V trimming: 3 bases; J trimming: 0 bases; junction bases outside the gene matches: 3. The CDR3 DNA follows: TGTGCCACCAGTGATGAGACTAGCGGGAGAAGCACAGATACGCAGTATTTT. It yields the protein CATSDETSGRSTDTQYF.

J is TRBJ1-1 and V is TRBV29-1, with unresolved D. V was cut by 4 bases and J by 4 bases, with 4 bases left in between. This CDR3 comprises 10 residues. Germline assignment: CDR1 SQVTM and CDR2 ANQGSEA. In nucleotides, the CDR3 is TGCAGCGTTGGAAGCACTGAAGCTTTCTTT. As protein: CSVGSTEAFF.

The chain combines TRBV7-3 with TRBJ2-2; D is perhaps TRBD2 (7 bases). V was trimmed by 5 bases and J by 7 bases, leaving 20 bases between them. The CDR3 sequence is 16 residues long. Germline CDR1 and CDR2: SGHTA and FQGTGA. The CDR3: CASSPTGGVMGGELFF. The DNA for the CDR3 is TGTGCCAGCAGCCCCACGGGGGGCGTTATGGGCGGGGAGCTGTTTTTT.

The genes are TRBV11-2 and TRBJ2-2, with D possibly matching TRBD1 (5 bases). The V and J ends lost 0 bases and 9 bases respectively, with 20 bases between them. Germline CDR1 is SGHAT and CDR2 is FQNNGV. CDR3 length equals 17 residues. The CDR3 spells CASSLDRQGPVTRELFF. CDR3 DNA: TGTGCCAGCAGCTTAGATAGGCAGGGCCCTGTTACACGGGAGCTGTTTTTT.

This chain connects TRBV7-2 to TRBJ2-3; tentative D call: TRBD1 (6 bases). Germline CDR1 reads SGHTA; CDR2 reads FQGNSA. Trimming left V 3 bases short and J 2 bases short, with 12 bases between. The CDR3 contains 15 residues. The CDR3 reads CASSFRQAHTDTQYF. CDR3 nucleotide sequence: TGTGCCAGCAGCTTCCGACAGGCACACACAGATACGCAGTATTTT.

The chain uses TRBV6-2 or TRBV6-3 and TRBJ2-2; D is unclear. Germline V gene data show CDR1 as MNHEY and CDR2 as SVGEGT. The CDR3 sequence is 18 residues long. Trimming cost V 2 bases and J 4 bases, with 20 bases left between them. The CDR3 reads CASSYPQTLGVGTGELFF. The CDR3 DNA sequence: TGTGCCAGCAGTTACCCTCAAACCCTCGGAGTGGGCACCGGGGAGCTGTTTTTT.

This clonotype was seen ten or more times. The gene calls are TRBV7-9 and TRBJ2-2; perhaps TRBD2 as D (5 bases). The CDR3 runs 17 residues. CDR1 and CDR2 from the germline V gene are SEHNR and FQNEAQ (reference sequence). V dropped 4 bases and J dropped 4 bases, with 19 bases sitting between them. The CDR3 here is CASSSPGVLAGTGELFF. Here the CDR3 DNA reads TGTGCCAGCAGCTCCCCGGGCGTTCTCGCGGGCACCGGGGAGCTGTTTTTT.